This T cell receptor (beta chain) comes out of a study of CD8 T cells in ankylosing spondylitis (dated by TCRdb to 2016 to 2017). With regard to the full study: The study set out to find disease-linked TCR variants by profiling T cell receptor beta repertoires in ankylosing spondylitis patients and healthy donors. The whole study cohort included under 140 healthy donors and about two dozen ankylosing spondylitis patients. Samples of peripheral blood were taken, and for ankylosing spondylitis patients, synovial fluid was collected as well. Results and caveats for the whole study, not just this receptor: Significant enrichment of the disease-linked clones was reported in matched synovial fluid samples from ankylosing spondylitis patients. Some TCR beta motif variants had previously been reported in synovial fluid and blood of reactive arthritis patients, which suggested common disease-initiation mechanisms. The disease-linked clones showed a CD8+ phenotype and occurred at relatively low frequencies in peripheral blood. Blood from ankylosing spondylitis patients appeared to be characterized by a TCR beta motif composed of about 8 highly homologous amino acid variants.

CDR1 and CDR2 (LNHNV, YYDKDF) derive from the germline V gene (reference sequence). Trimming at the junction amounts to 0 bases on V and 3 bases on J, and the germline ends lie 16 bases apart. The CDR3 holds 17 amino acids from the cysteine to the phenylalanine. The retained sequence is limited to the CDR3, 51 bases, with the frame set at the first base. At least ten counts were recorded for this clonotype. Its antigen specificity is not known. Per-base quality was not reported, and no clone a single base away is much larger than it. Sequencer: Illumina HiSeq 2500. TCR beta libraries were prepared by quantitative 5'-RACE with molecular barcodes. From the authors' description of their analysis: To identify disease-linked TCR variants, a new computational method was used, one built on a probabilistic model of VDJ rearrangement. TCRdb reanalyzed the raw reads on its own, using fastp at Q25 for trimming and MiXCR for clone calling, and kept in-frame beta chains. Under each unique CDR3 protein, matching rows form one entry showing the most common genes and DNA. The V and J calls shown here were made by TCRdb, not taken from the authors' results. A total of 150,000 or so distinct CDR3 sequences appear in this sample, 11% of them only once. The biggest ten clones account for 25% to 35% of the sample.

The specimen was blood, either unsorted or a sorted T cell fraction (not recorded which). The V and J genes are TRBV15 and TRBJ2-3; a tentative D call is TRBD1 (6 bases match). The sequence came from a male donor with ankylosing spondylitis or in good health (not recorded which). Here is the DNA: TGTGCCACCAGCAGAGATAGAAGGGGGATAGCGACAGATACGCAGTATTTT. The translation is CATSRDRRGIATDTQYF.